This T cell receptor (beta chain) was captured in a study of blood T cell repertoires in COVID-19. Authors' analysis steps: Amplified reference gene primers provided the basis for estimating nucleated cell counts. Libraries were prepared by immunoSEQ multiplex PCR; TCRdb keeps only in-frame clonotypes and omits some of them. V and J calls and clone size come straight from that table; D and trimming were deduced from the DNA. Among over 85,000 clones listed, more than 85% were seen once. The length of the CDR3 is 13 residues. Germline lookup yields CDR1 GTSNPN and CDR2 SVGIG (reference sequence). V shed 5 bases, J shed 4 bases, and the junction held 7 bases outside the gene matches.

This chain connects TRBV30 to TRBJ1-1, with 7 bases aligning to TRBD1. Sequenced input: peripheral blood. The sequence came from a man between 18 and 35 years old with acute or convalescent COVID-19. CDR3: CAWEGGGGTEAFF. The CDR3 DNA is TGTGCCTGGGAAGGGGGCGGTGGCACTGAAGCTTTCTTT.